This T cell receptor beta chain was captured by sequencing in a study of early T cells in non-severe SARS-CoV-2 infection. As for the study in general: Sequenced bulk RNA came from whole blood that was unsorted, and chains were unpaired.

The CDR3 runs to 15 residues. Trimming pared 1 base from V and 2 bases from J, leaving 10 bases between. CDR1 is LNHDA and CDR2 is SQIVND in the germline V gene (reference sequence). Many counts were recorded for this clonotype. The antigen is unknown. Unique molecular identifier tags were affixed to discrete cDNA molecules. MiXCR, run by TCRdb on the 5' RACE reads, gives a single entry per CDR3 protein. This table holds about 40,000 distinct CDR3 sequences, about 4.9% found once. Study outcomes and limitations: Matching with VDJdb favored anti-spike CD8 responses (missing private and CD4 specificities).

The sequence derives from an adult who was a healthcare worker with PCR-confirmed SARS-CoV-2 infection or an uninfected control (not recorded which). The sequenced sample was whole blood. This sequence joins TRBV19 and TRBJ2-3; D ambiguous. CDR3 in amino acids: CASSIAPQVTDTQYF. Written as DNA, the CDR3 is TGTGCCAGTAGTATAGCCCCGCAGGTCACAGATACGCAGTATTTT.